This is a list of T cell receptor beta chains from one sample in a study of Graves' ophthalmopathy and Graves' hyperthyroidism. TCRdb passed the multiplex PCR reads through MiXCR, listing each CDR3 protein once. This sample has just over 400,000 distinct CDR3 sequences, with under 25% found just once. Sequenced sample: peripheral blood. The receptors were gathered from a woman between 18 and 29 years old with stable Graves' hyperthyroidism. The CDR3 runs from the conserved cysteine through the conserved F or W. A D gene is named only where the DNA matches it firmly. Size is omitted from some rows. Given values are once, few, many or a class for expanded clones.

j_call: TRBJ1-6
v_call: TRBV7-9
d_call: TRBD1
clone_size: many
cdr3_aa: CASTQGAGSPLHF

j_call: TRBJ1-2
v_call: TRBV5-5
d_call: .
clone_size: many
cdr3_aa: CASSLSHGYGYTF

j_call: TRBJ2-7
v_call: TRBV4-1
d_call: TRBD1
clone_size: many
cdr3_aa: CASSRRLGQGANEQYF

j_call: TRBJ2-7
v_call: TRBV24-1
d_call: .
clone_size: many
cdr3_aa: CATSAVGATGYEQYF

j_call: TRBJ2-7
v_call: TRBV12-3/TRBV12-4
d_call: .
clone_size: .
cdr3_aa: CASSLTATSSYEQYF

j_call: TRBJ2-7
v_call: TRBV5-1
d_call: TRBD1
clone_size: .
cdr3_aa: CASSLGGTGHYEQYF

j_call: TRBJ2-7
v_call: TRBV13
d_call: .
clone_size: many
cdr3_aa: CASSLGGAVYEQYF

j_call: TRBJ2-7
v_call: TRBV12-3/TRBV12-4
d_call: .
clone_size: .
cdr3_aa: CASSLQDYEQYF

j_call: TRBJ2-1
v_call: TRBV14
d_call: .
clone_size: .
cdr3_aa: CASSQDSHSYNEQFF

j_call: TRBJ1-1
v_call: TRBV4-1
d_call: .
clone_size: few
cdr3_aa: CASSQEVGEAFF

j_call: TRBJ1-5
v_call: TRBV6-1
d_call: .
clone_size: .
cdr3_aa: CASRELGSQPQHF

j_call: TRBJ1-2
v_call: TRBV11-3
d_call: .
clone_size: many
cdr3_aa: CASSFGCRPNYGYTF

j_call: TRBJ2-7
v_call: TRBV29-1
d_call: TRBD1
clone_size: many
cdr3_aa: CSVEMGTGIEQYF

j_call: TRBJ2-7
v_call: TRBV15
d_call: .
clone_size: many
cdr3_aa: CATSRVAVEYEQYF

j_call: TRBJ2-5
v_call: TRBV11-2
d_call: .
clone_size: .
cdr3_aa: CASSSSFGVEETQYF

j_call: TRBJ2-7
v_call: TRBV11-2
d_call: .
clone_size: .
cdr3_aa: CASSPPHFPLYEQYF

j_call: TRBJ2-5
v_call: TRBV18
d_call: .
clone_size: many
cdr3_aa: CASSPPSVEETQYF

j_call: TRBJ1-1
v_call: TRBV4-1
d_call: .
clone_size: many
cdr3_aa: CASSQVGAGRTEAFF

j_call: TRBJ2-7
v_call: TRBV30
d_call: TRBD1
clone_size: .
cdr3_aa: CAWSGTGREQYF

j_call: TRBJ1-2
v_call: TRBV12-3/TRBV12-4
d_call: .
clone_size: many
cdr3_aa: CASSRGAWVSNYGYTF

j_call: TRBJ1-1
v_call: TRBV7-6
d_call: .
clone_size: many
cdr3_aa: CASSSTWGDMNTEAFF

j_call: TRBJ1-6
v_call: TRBV3-1
d_call: .
clone_size: many
cdr3_aa: CASSQVDRDSPLHF

j_call: TRBJ1-2
v_call: TRBV12-3/TRBV12-4
d_call: TRBD1
clone_size: few
cdr3_aa: CASSRQGEDYGYTF

j_call: TRBJ2-2
v_call: TRBV24-1
d_call: TRBD2
clone_size: many
cdr3_aa: CATSDWTSLGELFF

j_call: TRBJ2-7
v_call: TRBV6-1
d_call: TRBD1
clone_size: many
cdr3_aa: CASSRTGVYEQYF

j_call: TRBJ2-4
v_call: TRBV20-1
d_call: .
clone_size: many
cdr3_aa: CSARDQRDGGNIQYF

j_call: TRBJ1-2
v_call: TRBV6-2/TRBV6-3
d_call: .
clone_size: .
cdr3_aa: CARPPYGDWGKVVFGYTF

j_call: TRBJ2-5
v_call: TRBV14
d_call: TRBD2
clone_size: many
cdr3_aa: CASSQDVGAGAETQYF

j_call: TRBJ2-5
v_call: TRBV20-1
d_call: .
clone_size: .
cdr3_aa: CSARDGGAGTGETQYF